This T cell receptor beta chain was recorded in a study of T-cell reconstitution after alpha-beta-depleted transplantation in children. This clonotype was counted between two and nine times. Preparation of the TCRbeta library used unique molecular identifiers. TCRdb used MiXCR to reprocess the PCR reads, holding one entry per CDR3 protein. The sample lists hundreds of thousands of distinct CDR3 sequences; under 15% were seen once. V trimming: 3 bases; J trimming: 0 bases; junction bases outside the gene matches: 13. The CDR3 runs 18 residues. Germline assignment: CDR1 SGHAT and CDR2 FQNNGV. The sample was PBMCs, taken before TCRalphabeta/CD19-depleted stem cell transplant. This sequence was found in a girl aged 2-10 years with congenital amegakaryocytic thrombocytopenia, due to receive a stem cell transplant. J is TRBJ1-1 and V is TRBV11-2, with 7 bases matching TRBD1. The CDR3: CASSFLRDRFKMNTEAFF. The DNA for the CDR3 is TGTGCCAGCAGCTTTCTCCGGGACAGATTTAAAATGAACACTGAAGCTTTCTTT. Together with reference TRBV11-2 and TRBJ1-1, the CDR3 gives the full variable domain: EAGVAQSPRYKIIEKRQSVAFWCNPISGHATLYWYQQILGQGPKLLIQFQNNGVVDDSQLPKDRFSAERLKGVDSTLKIQPAKLEDSAVYLCASSFLRDRFKMNTEAFFGQGTRLTVV.